What follows are 29 T cell receptor beta chains derived from one specimen sequenced in a study of cytomegalovirus exposure and HLA in healthy donors. Repertoires were generated with immunoSEQ multiplex PCR, while TCRdb's copy carries only in-frame clones and drops some. The sample includes 200,000 to 250,000 clones, 83% of them seen just once. Material for sequencing was PBMCs. These receptors all come from a woman between 18 and 30 years old in good health and CMV-seronegative.

In this sample, this clone turned up a few times. The rearrangement uses TRBV6-1 and TRBJ1-1; a possible D gene is TRBD1 (6 bases). V was pared by 4 bases and J by 4 bases, with 13 bases between. Germline-derived CDR1 and CDR2 are MNHNS and SASEGT. The CDR3 totals 14 residues. CDR3 sequence: CASSGLRGGTEAFF. CDR3 coding DNA: TGTGCCAGCAGTGGTTTAAGGGGGGGCACTGAAGCTTTCTTT.

This chain joins TRBV6-1 and TRBJ1-6; maybe TRBD1 (5 bases). Looked up from germline, CDR1 is MNHNS and CDR2 is SASEGT. The CDR3 consists of 15 residues. V was trimmed by 6 bases and J by 5 bases, leaving 14 bases between them. Here the CDR3 reads CASSNRDGNNSPLHF. DNA of the CDR3: TGTGCCAGCAGCAACCGGGACGGAAATAATTCACCCCTCCACTTT.

The genes are TRBV27 and TRBJ2-1; TRBD2 is a possible D gene (6 bases). CDR3 length: 15 amino acids. Trimming left V 3 bases short and J 5 bases short, with 14 bases between. The germline CDR1 and CDR2 sequences are MNHEY and SMNVEV (reference sequence). The DNA of the CDR3 is TGTGCCAGCAGTTTCTTTGGGACGGGAGACAATGAGCAGTTCTTC. It codes for CASSFFGTGDNEQFF.

The J gene is TRBJ1-5, the V gene TRBV7-2, with 7 bases aligning to TRBD1. The CDR3 consists of 15 residues. After removal of 4 bases from V and 6 bases from J, the junction contained 9 bases not matched to a gene. CDR1 SGHTA and CDR2 FQGNSA come from the germline V gene. The CDR3 loop reads CASSSRGPRGQPQHF. CDR3 sequence (DNA): TGTGCCAGCAGCTCAAGGGGGCCCAGGGGTCAGCCCCAGCATTTT.

In nucleotides, the CDR3 is TGTGCCAGCAGCTTAGCGCCGGGAGGTGGTGATCAGCCCCAGCATTTT. Encoded protein: CASSLAPGGGDQPQHF. This chain connects TRBV7-6 to TRBJ1-5; no definite D call. Trimming removed 0 bases from V and 5 bases from J, with 14 bases in between. Germline V gene data show CDR1 as SGHVS and CDR2 as FNYEAQ. The CDR3 loop spans 16 amino acids.

Regarding this clone: The junction does not match germline at one end; this may be a read error. The genes are TRBV30 and TRBJ1-2, with D possibly TRBD1 on 5 matching bases. Germline CDR1 and CDR2: GTSNPN and SVGIG (reference sequence). This CDR3 contains 12 residues. CDR3 amino acids: CGWAGSNYGYTF. CDR3 DNA: TGTGGCTGGGCAGGGTCTAACTATGGCTACACCTTC.

This sequence joins TRBV19 and TRBJ1-2, with 8 bases fitting TRBD1. CDR1 is LNHDA and CDR2 is SQIVND in the germline V gene (reference sequence). The CDR3 has 14 amino acids. The ends lost 3 bases at V and 5 bases at J; junction bases unmatched: 5. This chain's CDR3 is CASSIQGAIYGYTF. Written as DNA, the CDR3 is TGTGCCAGTAGTATTCAGGGGGCCATATATGGCTACACCTTC.

The V gene is TRBV2, the J gene TRBJ2-1; TRBD2 agrees at 9 bases. Germline-derived CDR1 and CDR2 are SNHLY and FYNNEI. The CDR3 totals 15 residues. The trim removed 6 bases at V and 2 bases at J, leaving 5 bases unmatched. Here the CDR3 DNA reads TGTGCCAGCAGCTTGTTAGCGGGGGCCTACAATGAGCAGTTCTTC. Its protein product is CASSLLAGAYNEQFF.

The chain joins TRBV7-9 to TRBJ1-4; D perhaps matches TRBD1 (6 bases). CDR1 is SEHNR and CDR2 is FQNEAQ in the germline V gene (reference sequence). The CDR3 runs to 14 residues. V lost 4 bases to trimming and J lost 8 bases, with 14 bases between them. Written as DNA, the CDR3 is TGTGCCAGCAGCTCAGCAGGGGAAATCGAAAAACTGTTTTTT. Translating it yields CASSSAGEIEKLFF.

This chain links TRBV30 with TRBJ2-6; D is ambiguous. V shed 0 bases and J shed 0 bases, with 6 bases lying between them. Germline CDR1 reads GTSNPN; CDR2 reads SVGIG (reference sequence). CDR3 length equals 15 residues. As DNA, the CDR3 is TGTGCCTGGAGTGTACCGGGCTCTGGGGCCAACGTCCTGACTTTC. Residues: CAWSVPGSGANVLTF.

The chain employs TRBV11-2 and TRBJ1-2, with a tentative D call TRBD1 (6 bases). V lost 2 bases and J lost 4, with 8 bases in between. The CDR3 is made up of 13 amino acids. Looked up from germline, CDR1 is SGHAT and CDR2 is FQNNGV. The CDR3 nucleotides are TGTGCCAGCAGCTTACAGGGGTCCTATGGCTACACCTTC. Translated, it gives CASSLQGSYGYTF.

V usage is TRBV13 and J usage is TRBJ1-1, with D uncertain. Per germline, CDR1 PRHDT and CDR2 FYEKMQ (reference sequence). The ends were cut back, 6 bases at V and 1 base at J, with 9 bases in the middle. CDR3 length: 13 amino acids. The CDR3 coding sequence is TGTGCCAGCAGATTGGCAGGGAACACTGAAGCTTTCTTT. Translation: CASRLAGNTEAFF.

This chain links TRBV6-1 with TRBJ1-4; 9 nucleotides line up with TRBD1. The trim removed 4 bases at V and 8 bases at J, leaving 11 bases unmatched. The CDR3 sequence is 16 residues long. The V gene's germline CDR1 is MNHNS and CDR2 SASEGT. CDR3 protein: CASSVGPGTGYEKLFF. The DNA for the CDR3 is TGTGCCAGCAGTGTTGGGCCCGGGACAGGGTACGAAAAACTGTTTTTT.

V gene TRBV29-1 combines with J gene TRBJ1-2; the D gene is possibly TRBD1 (5 bases). V was pared by 3 bases and J by 7 bases, with 15 bases between. The CDR3 is 13 amino acids. Germline V lookup: CDR1 SQVTM, CDR2 ANQGSEA. The CDR3 here is CSVDGQGNPGYTF. The DNA of the CDR3 is TGCAGCGTTGACGGGCAGGGTAATCCTGGCTACACCTTC.

Written as DNA, the CDR3 is TGCAGCGTTCCCGTCCCGGGACTAGCGGGAAGTCGTGAGCAGTTCTTC. This sequence encodes CSVPVPGLAGSREQFF. The chain has TRBV29-1 and TRBJ2-1; TRBD2 matches at 13 bases. Germline V CDR1 and CDR2: SQVTM, ANQGSEA. The CDR3 length is 16 residues. The ends lost 5 bases at V and 9 bases at J; junction bases unmatched: 13.

The chain joins TRBV27 to TRBJ2-2; 10 bases line up with TRBD2. The CDR3 is 17 amino acids. CDR1 is MNHEY, CDR2 SMNVEV, per germline (reference sequence). J gave up 6 bases and V 4 bases, and 11 bases lay outside the gene matches. CDR3 loop: CASSWDGSGGDAGELFF. DNA for the CDR3: TGTGCCAGCAGTTGGGACGGGAGCGGGGGGGACGCCGGGGAGCTGTTTTTT.

This clone came up once. The chain combines TRBV6-1 with TRBJ1-2; TRBD1 might be the D (6 bases). V was pared by 10 bases and J by 5 bases, with 17 bases between. Germline values: CDR1 MNHNS, CDR2 SASEGT. The CDR3 covers 13 residues. DNA of the CDR3: TGTGCCATCCGACCGGGGGGCGGGTATGGCTACACCTTC. Encoded protein: CAIRPGGGYGYTF.

This chain links TRBV11-3 with TRBJ2-5; D gene uncertain. This CDR3 region has 13 residues. The V end lost 5 bases, the J end lost 5 bases, and 12 bases lay between the germline ends. Germline loops: CDR1 SGHNT, CDR2 YENEEA. CDR3 in amino acids: CASSLLPVETQYF. Here the CDR3 DNA reads TGTGCCAGCAGCCTCCTTCCTGTGGAGACCCAGTACTTC.

The chain uses TRBV5-1 and TRBJ1-4; tentative D call: TRBD1 (5 bases). Germline CDR1 SGHRS, CDR2 YFSETQ. The CDR3 runs to 14 residues. The ends were cut back, 0 bases at V and 4 bases at J, with 7 bases in the middle. CDR3 sequence: CASSLAGNNEKLFF. The CDR3 DNA reads TGCGCCAGCAGCTTGGCAGGGAATAATGAAAAACTGTTTTTT. The full variable domain, its missing parts supplied by reference TRBV5-1 and TRBJ1-4, is KAGVTQTPRYLIKTRGQQVTLSCSPISGHRSVSWYQQTPGQGLQFLFEYFSETQRNKGNFPGRFSGRQFSNSRSEMNVSTLELGDSALYLCASSLAGNNEKLFFGSGTQLSVL.

This chain uses TRBV30 with TRBJ1-5; D uncertain. CDR1 and CDR2 (germline): GTSNPN, SVGIG (reference sequence). CDR3 length: 15 residues. Trimming took off 0 bases at V and 0 bases at J, with 9 bases between the two ends. For the CDR3, the DNA is TGTGCCTGGAGTGTGAGTTTCACTAGCAATCAGCCCCAGCATTTT. As protein: CAWSVSFTSNQPQHF.

The chain joins TRBV27 to TRBJ2-7, with 7 bases aligning to TRBD2. Germline assignment: CDR1 MNHEY and CDR2 SMNVEV (reference sequence). The CDR3 length is 12 residues. The ends lost 6 bases at V and 5 bases at J; junction bases unmatched: 4. DNA of the CDR3: TGTGCCAGCAGCCCCAGCGGGGACGAGCAGTACTTC. Protein sequence: CASSPSGDEQYF.

The V gene is TRBV5-6, the J gene TRBJ2-1; perhaps TRBD2 as D (5 bases). The CDR3 has 15 residues. CDR1 and CDR2 from the germline V gene are SGHDT and YYEEEE. Between the trimmed V and J ends, which lost 0 bases and 3 bases, there was a span of 10 bases. In DNA, the CDR3 is TGTGCCAGCAGCTTGGTTGGGGAGCTCTACAATGAGCAGTTCTTC. Protein sequence: CASSLVGELYNEQFF.

The rearrangement links TRBV7-2 to TRBJ1-1, with unresolved D. The CDR3 totals 14 residues. Trimming left V 2 bases short and J 0 bases short, with 7 bases between. Germline assignment: CDR1 SGHTA and CDR2 FQGNSA. The CDR3: CASSLMRLNTEAFF. The CDR3 DNA sequence: TGTGCCAGCAGCTTAATGCGGTTGAACACTGAAGCTTTCTTT.

This clone was recorded once. This chain connects TRBV30 to TRBJ2-7; D perhaps matches TRBD2 (5 bases). Deletions cut 5 bases from V and 1 base from J, with 18 bases between. Germline V gene lookup returns CDR1 GTSNPN and CDR2 SVGIG (reference sequence). The CDR3 is 15 residues long. CDR3 DNA: TGTGCCTGGGCCGAGGGAGCGTCTTCTTCCTACGAGCAGTACTTC. Translated, it gives CAWAEGASSSYEQYF. The whole variable domain, filled in from reference TRBV30 and TRBJ2-7, reads SQTIHQWPATLVQPVGSPLSLECTVEGTSNPNLYWYRQAAGRGLQLLFYSVGIGQISSEVPQNLSASRPQDRQFILSSKKLLLSDSGFYLCAWAEGASSSYEQYFGPGTRLTVT.

The chain recombines TRBV20-1 with TRBJ2-7, with D perhaps being TRBD1 or TRBD2 (5 bases each). Germline CDR1 and CDR2: DFQATT and SNEGSKA (reference sequence). CDR3 length: 11 amino acids. The V end was cut by 6 bases, the J end by 7 bases, with 13 bases between. The CDR3: CSARATGEQYF. The DNA for the CDR3 is TGCAGTGCCAGGGCGACGGGGGAGCAGTACTTC.

This clone was counted only a few times. V and J are TRBV18 and TRBJ1-1, with a weak D call TRBD1 (5 bases). V was clipped by 4 bases and J by 2 bases, with 11 bases between them. The CDR3 is 14 residues long. CDR1 and CDR2 (germline): KGHSH, LQKENI. CDR3 DNA: TGTGCCAGCTCACTCGGTCAGGGAAACACTGAAGCTTTCTTT. Translation gives CASSLGQGNTEAFF.

The chain employs TRBV7-8 and TRBJ1-1, with 7 bases fitting TRBD1. Germline CDR1 and CDR2: SGHVS and FQNEAQ. With 8 bases clipped from V and 2 bases from J, the junction kept 5 bases outside the gene matches. The CDR3 is 13 amino acids. The CDR3 nucleotides read TGTGCCAGCTTCTGGGACAGAAACACTGAAGCTTTCTTT. This gives the protein CASFWDRNTEAFF.

This chain links TRBV7-3 with TRBJ2-1; 10 nucleotides align to TRBD2. There are 16 residues in the CDR3. In germline, CDR1 is SGHTA, CDR2 FQGTGA. The ends lost 5 bases at V and 7 bases at J; junction bases unmatched: 11. The chain's CDR3 is CASSPFIAGGLNEQFF. The CDR3 bases are TGTGCCAGCAGCCCGTTCATAGCGGGGGGCTTAAATGAGCAGTTCTTC.

J is TRBJ2-3 and V is TRBV28; D ambiguous. Per the germline V gene, CDR1 is MDHEN and CDR2 is SYDVKM. The CDR3 has 11 amino acids. The V end was cut by 3 bases, the J end by 5 bases, with 3 bases between. As DNA, the CDR3 is TGTGCCAGCAGTTTCAGAGATACGCAGTATTTT. It codes for CASSFRDTQYF.